The present entry profiles one T cell receptor (beta chain) with its context. This sample was included in a study of cytomegalovirus exposure and HLA in healthy donors. 13 Jbeta primers and 60 Vbeta primers were used for the PCR. TCRdb's copy holds only in-frame clones and misses some; the assay was immunoSEQ multiplex PCR. The sample holds about 120,000 clones, 15% to 20% seen once. The sequencing sample was made of PBMCs. This receptor was taken from a female donor in good health and CMV-seropositive.

The CDR3 DNA sequence: TGTGCCAGCAGTGGGAGGGACAGGTCTACCTACGAGCAGTACTTC. As protein: CASSGRDRSTYEQYF. The V and J genes are TRBV2 and TRBJ2-7; 8 bases agree with TRBD1. Germline V lookup: CDR1 SNHLY, CDR2 FYNNEI. With 4 bases clipped from V and 2 bases from J, the junction kept 7 bases outside the gene matches. The CDR3 is 15 amino acids.